Below, 14 T cell receptor beta chains from the same sample are listed, as sequenced in a study of sequential checkpoint blockade in melanoma. As for treatment: randomized to nivolumab then ipilimumab (arm A) or the reverse (arm B). Here immunoSEQ multiplex PCR was the method, and the copy in TCRdb shows in-frame clones only, minus some. The table has over 15,000 clones, about 50% seen once. The sequences come from CD8+ T cells sorted from blood (inferred from file names), collected from a patient given nivolumab and ipilimumab in sequence. The source is a human donor with melanoma.

This clone was observed a few times. The rearrangement joins TRBV30 to TRBJ2-7; a possible D gene is TRBD1 (6 bases). The CDR3 runs 13 residues. The germline V gene has CDR1 GTSNPN and CDR2 SVGIG (reference sequence). The V gene lost 4 bases and the J gene lost 3 bases, with 13 bases spanning the gap. The CDR3 loop reads CAWNPGDRYEQYF. The DNA of the CDR3 is TGTGCCTGGAACCCAGGGGACCGCTACGAGCAGTACTTC.

This rearrangement joins TRBV6-5 to TRBJ1-2, with D unresolved. V dropped 2 bases and J dropped 6 bases, with 10 bases sitting between them. The V gene's germline CDR1 is MNHEY and CDR2 SVGAGI. The CDR3 runs to 13 residues. CDR3 region: CASSYEPRDGYTF. DNA for the CDR3: TGTGCCAGCAGTTACGAGCCGCGGGATGGCTACACCTTC.

This chain uses TRBV7-6 with TRBJ2-7; 7 positions match TRBD1. This CDR3 is built from 15 residues. J lost 0 bases, V lost 5 bases, and 7 bases had no gene match. The germline V gene has CDR1 SGHVS and CDR2 FNYEAQ. This CDR3 reads CASSPPSGGSYEQYF. In DNA form, the CDR3 reads TGTGCCAGCAGCCCTCCCTCAGGGGGCTCCTACGAGCAGTACTTC.

The chain employs TRBV4-2 and TRBJ2-7, with unresolved D. The germline V and J ends were trimmed by 0 bases and 4 bases, with 7 bases remaining between them. This CDR3 comprises 13 residues. CDR1 and CDR2 (germline): LGHNA, YNFKEQ. CDR3 loop: CASSQDTSYEQYF. The CDR3 coding sequence is TGTGCCAGCAGCCAAGATACCAGTTACGAGCAGTACTTC.

In its sample, this clone is medium-sized (0.01 to 0.1%). CDR3: CASKDGALPQHF. DNA for the CDR3: TGTGCCAGTAAGGATGGGGCACTGCCCCAGCATTTT. The genes are TRBV19 and TRBJ1-5; D possibly corresponds to TRBD1 (5 bases). Deletions cut 7 bases from V and 9 bases from J, with 13 bases between. This CDR3 is 12 amino acids long. The germline V gene encodes CDR1 LNHDA and CDR2 SQIVND (reference sequence).

This chain uses TRBV7-9 with TRBJ1-3; no clear D gene. Trimming stripped 1 base from V and 0 bases from J, with 7 bases between. CDR3 length: 15 amino acids. CDR1 is SEHNR and CDR2 is FQNEAQ in the germline V gene (reference sequence). CDR3: CASSLVGSSGNTIYF. The CDR3 region has the DNA TGTGCCAGCAGCTTAGTGGGGAGCTCTGGAAACACCATATATTTT.

V usage is TRBV4-1 and J usage is TRBJ2-5, with TRBD2 matching 8 bases. With 0 bases clipped from V and 1 base from J, the junction kept 1 base outside the gene matches. The CDR3 runs to 15 residues. Per the germline V gene, CDR1 is MGHRA and CDR2 is YSYEKL. CDR3 DNA sequence: TGCGCCAGCAGCCAAGACGGGGGGGCCCAAGAGACCCAGTACTTC. Its protein is CASSQDGGAQETQYF.

The V gene is TRBV10-1, the J gene TRBJ1-3, with TRBD1 as a possible D gene (5 bases). The CDR3 runs 16 residues. V shed 4 bases and J shed 0 bases, with 13 bases lying between them. Germline-derived CDR1 and CDR2 are WNHNN and SYGVQD (reference sequence). CDR3 bases: TGCGCCAGCAGTGCGGGGGACGGGAGCTCTGGAAACACCATATATTTT. Translation: CASSAGDGSSGNTIYF.

The chain carries TRBV7-6 and TRBJ1-6; the match to TRBD1 covers 7 bases. J was trimmed by 6 bases and V by 5 bases; bases with no gene match: 7. Germline CDR1 reads SGHVS; CDR2 reads FNYEAQ. The CDR3 extends over 15 amino acids. CDR3 coding DNA: TGTGCCAGCAGCCGTTCGACAGGGCTTAATTCACCCCTCCACTTT. This translates into CASSRSTGLNSPLHF.

The chain carries TRBV29-1 and TRBJ2-1; D uncertain. Trimming removed 1 base at V and 5 bases at J, with 6 bases between. From germline, CDR1 is SQVTM and CDR2 ANQGSEA. The length of the CDR3 is 12 residues. The CDR3 loop is CSVEGYHNEQFF. CDR3 nucleotides: TGCAGCGTTGAAGGCTATCACAATGAGCAGTTCTTC.

The chain employs TRBV6-4 and TRBJ1-5; 7 bases are shared with TRBD1. This CDR3 contains 17 residues. J lost 4 bases, V lost 7 bases, and 16 bases had no gene match. CDR1 and CDR2 from the germline V gene are MRHNA and SNTAGT. DNA of the CDR3: TGTGCCAGCACACCGGGCGATCGACAGGGAAGTAATCAGCCCCAGCATTTT. Translation: CASTPGDRQGSNQPQHF.

The chain links TRBV25-1 to TRBJ1-2; 12 nucleotides align to TRBD1. V gave up 4 bases and J gave up 7 bases; unmatched junction bases: 7. CDR1 is MGHDK, CDR2 SYGVNS, per germline. The CDR3 has 15 residues. The CDR3 sequence is CASSGWGQGAFGYTF. CDR3 in DNA: TGTGCCAGCAGTGGATGGGGACAGGGGGCCTTTGGCTACACCTTC.

The V and J genes are TRBV11-2 and TRBJ1-1, with a weak D call TRBD1 (6 bases). Germline V gene data show CDR1 as SGHAT and CDR2 as FQNNGV. This CDR3 comprises 14 residues. Trimming left V 6 bases short and J 6 bases short, with 17 bases between. CDR3 protein: CASRTGWTKSEAFF. As DNA, the CDR3 is TGTGCCAGCAGAACAGGGTGGACGAAATCTGAAGCTTTCTTT.

V usage is TRBV28 and J usage is TRBJ1-2, with a possible D match to TRBD1 (6 bases). The V gene's germline CDR1 is MDHEN and CDR2 SYDVKM. The CDR3 is 14 residues long. The germline V and J ends were trimmed by 3 bases and 6 bases, with 14 bases remaining between them. CDR3 sequence (DNA): TGTGCCAGCAGTTTCATCCAGGGGATCGATGGCTACACCTTC. It specifies CASSFIQGIDGYTF.